This TCR beta chain was recorded in a study of T cells after yellow fever vaccination. Study results and limitations: The study found a weaker secondary response that peaked faster, day 5 versus 15. Bulk-population clonotypes that are abundant could appear as contaminants in FACS-sorted repertoires. Reappearance after the booster was seen for most primary-vaccination clones, at 95% to 97% CD4 and 75% to 90% CD8.

Trimming removed 3 bases at V and 9 bases at J, with 21 bases between. CDR1 and CDR2 (germline): MNHEY, SVGAGI. CDR3 size: 17 residues. This clonotype was detected only a few times. Antigen: not known. Template-switching 5'RACE yielded the TCR cDNA; a universal primer site and UMIs were added in the process. Via MiXCR, TCRdb re-called the 5' RACE reads, giving one row per CDR3 protein. The data contain under 150,000 distinct CDR3 sequences, around 7.7% of them seen just once; the ten biggest clones take up approximately 0.67%. Source: CD4+ T cells sorted from PBMCs, taken 5 days after the yellow fever booster vaccination. The receptor's source is a man younger than 45 who received the YFV17D yellow fever vaccine. The rearrangement joins TRBV6-5 to TRBJ1-6; D ambiguous. CDR3 sequence (DNA): TGTGCCAGCAGTTATCGTAATCCCCAGCGAGGCGGTTCACCCCTCCACTTT. Translating it yields CASSYRNPQRGGSPLHF.